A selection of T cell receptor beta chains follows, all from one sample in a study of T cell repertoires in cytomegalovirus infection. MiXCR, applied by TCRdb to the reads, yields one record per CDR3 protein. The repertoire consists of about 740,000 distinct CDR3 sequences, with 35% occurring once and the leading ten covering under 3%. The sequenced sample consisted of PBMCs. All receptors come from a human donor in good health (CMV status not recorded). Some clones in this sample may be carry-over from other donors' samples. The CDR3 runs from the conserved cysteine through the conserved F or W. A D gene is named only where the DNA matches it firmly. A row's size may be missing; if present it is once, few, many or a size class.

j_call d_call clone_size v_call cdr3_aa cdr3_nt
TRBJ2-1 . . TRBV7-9 CASSFRILDGKAEQFF TGTGCCAGCAGCTTTCGAATCTTGGACGGTAAAGCTGAGCAGTTCTTC
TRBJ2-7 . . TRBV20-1 CSASPPGSYEQYF TGCAGTGCTAGTCCACCGGGATCTTACGAGCAGTACTTC
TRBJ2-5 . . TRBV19 CASSKTQLQETQYF TGTGCCAGTAGTAAAACACAGCTGCAAGAGACCCAGTACTTC
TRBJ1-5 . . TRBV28 CASSSPQGQDNQPQHF TGTGCCAGCAGTTCACCCCAGGGGCAGGACAATCAGCCCCAGCATTTT
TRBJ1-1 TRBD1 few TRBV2 CARTGTGGTEAFF TGTGCCAGGACCGGGACAGGGGGTACTGAAGCTTTCTTT
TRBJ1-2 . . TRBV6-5 CASSYTGTNGYTF TGTGCCAGCAGCTATACAGGGACCAATGGCTACACCTTC
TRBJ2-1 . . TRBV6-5 CASSYSTFNGYNEQFF TGTGCCAGCAGTTACTCGACATTTAATGGCTACAATGAGCAGTTCTTC
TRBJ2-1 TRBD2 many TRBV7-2 CASIPRAGGPMDEQFF TGTGCCAGCATCCCACGAGCGGGAGGGCCAATGGATGAGCAGTTCTTC
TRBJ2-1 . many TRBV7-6 CASSLDGGDTYNEQFF TGTGCCAGCAGCTTAGACGGGGGTGATACCTACAATGAGCAGTTCTTC
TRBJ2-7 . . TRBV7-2 CASSATFRDPLLEQYF TGTGCCAGCAGCGCCACATTCCGGGACCCCCTCCTGGAGCAGTACTTC
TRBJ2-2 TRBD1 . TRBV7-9 CASSRGTGLAGELFF TGTGCCAGCAGCCGGGGGACAGGGCTCGCCGGGGAGCTGTTTTTT
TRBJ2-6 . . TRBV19 CASSMRRVSGANVLTF TGTGCCAGTAGTATGAGACGGGTCTCTGGGGCCAACGTCCTGACTTTC
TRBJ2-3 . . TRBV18 CASSPKADTQYF TGTGCCAGCTCACCAAAGGCAGATACGCAGTATTTT
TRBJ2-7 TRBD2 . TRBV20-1 CSASGARPGRYEQYF TGCAGTGCAAGCGGAGCCAGACCCGGGAGGTACGAGCAGTACTTC
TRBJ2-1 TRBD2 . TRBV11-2 CSSSLVASGNNEQFF TGTTCCAGCAGCTTAGTAGCTAGCGGAAACAATGAGCAGTTCTTC
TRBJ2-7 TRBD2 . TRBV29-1 CSVETSFAGDSYEQYF TGCAGCGTCGAGACTAGCTTCGCGGGGGACTCCTACGAGCAGTACTTC
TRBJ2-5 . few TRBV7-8 CASSRGTQYF TGTGCCAGCAGCCGTGGGACCCAGTACTTC
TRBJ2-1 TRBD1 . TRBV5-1 CASSGGTGSEQFF TGCGCCAGCAGCGGCGGGACAGGTAGTGAGCAGTTCTTC
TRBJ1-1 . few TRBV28 CASSLSGTNTEAFF TGTGCCAGCAGTCTATCGGGGACGAACACTGAAGCTTTCTTT
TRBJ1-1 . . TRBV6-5 CASSLGPRGITEAFF TGTGCCAGCAGTTTGGGACCCAGGGGCATCACTGAAGCTTTCTTT
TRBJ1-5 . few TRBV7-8 CASSLVSESNQPQHF TGTGCCAGCAGCTTAGTAAGCGAAAGCAATCAGCCCCAGCATTTT
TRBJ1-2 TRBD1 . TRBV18 CASSPGTGARGYTF TGTGCCAGCTCACCCGGGACAGGGGCGAGGGGCTACACCTTC
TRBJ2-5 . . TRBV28 CASSLIVGLNRSRETQYF TGTGCCAGCAGTTTAATTGTAGGGCTGAATCGTTCCCGAGAGACCCAGTACTTC